This is a list of T cell receptor beta chains from one sample in a study of T cell changes during pregnancy in multiple sclerosis. Sequencing was performed with immunoSEQ multiplex PCR; in TCRdb, only in-frame clones are kept and a portion is missing. The sample lists 100,000 to 140,000 clones; roughly 90% were seen once. Sequences were derived from peripheral blood, sampled in the third trimester of pregnancy. The source is a female donor in good health, enrolled as a control in a pregnancy study. CDR3s include the opening cysteine and the closing phenylalanine or tryptophan. D genes are given only for firm matches. The size of a clone is reported for some rows only, either as once, few or many, or as a class for expanded clones.

j_call: TRBJ1-1; clone_size: .; v_call: TRBV2; d_call: TRBD1; cdr3_aa: CASRTGVAEAFF; cdr3_nt: TGTGCCAGCAGAACAGGGGTTGCTGAAGCTTTCTTT
j_call: TRBJ1-1; clone_size: .; v_call: TRBV7-6; d_call: .; cdr3_aa: CASSSWDTGRTEAFF; cdr3_nt: TGTGCCAGCAGCTCGTGGGACACCGGACGCACTGAAGCTTTCTTT
j_call: TRBJ2-3; clone_size: .; v_call: TRBV9; d_call: .; cdr3_aa: CASSVVDRWADTQYF; cdr3_nt: TGTGCCAGCAGCGTAGTAGACAGGTGGGCAGATACGCAGTATTTT
j_call: TRBJ2-7; clone_size: .; v_call: TRBV6-1; d_call: TRBD1; cdr3_aa: CASRYPGQGYEQYF; cdr3_nt: TGTGCCAGCAGATATCCGGGACAGGGCTACGAGCAGTACTTC
j_call: TRBJ2-7; clone_size: .; v_call: TRBV7-6; d_call: TRBD2; cdr3_aa: CASSWRTSGGEQYF; cdr3_nt: TGTGCCAGCAGCTGGAGGACTAGCGGGGGCGAGCAGTACTTC
j_call: TRBJ2-4; clone_size: .; v_call: TRBV6-1; d_call: .; cdr3_aa: CASSEALRAGPAKNIQYF; cdr3_nt: TGTGCCAGCAGTGAAGCGCTTCGGGCAGGGCCAGCCAAAAACATTCAGTACTTC
j_call: TRBJ2-5; clone_size: .; v_call: TRBV9; d_call: .; cdr3_aa: CASSGAAGQGTQYF; cdr3_nt: TGTGCCAGCAGCGGTGCAGCGGGCCAAGGGACCCAGTACTTC
j_call: TRBJ1-5; clone_size: .; v_call: TRBV6-5; d_call: .; cdr3_aa: CASSPIGGTQPQHF; cdr3_nt: TGTGCCAGCAGTCCAATCGGGGGTACTCAGCCCCAGCATTTT
j_call: TRBJ1-2; clone_size: .; v_call: TRBV6-1; d_call: .; cdr3_aa: CASSVYQGRPPNGYTF; cdr3_nt: TGTGCCAGCAGTGTATATCAGGGGCGCCCACCTAATGGCTACACCTTC
j_call: TRBJ1-2; clone_size: once; v_call: TRBV19; d_call: TRBD1; cdr3_aa: CASSSRTGGRFDYGYTF; cdr3_nt: TGTGCCAGTAGTTCCCGGACAGGGGGCAGGTTTGACTATGGCTACACCTTC
j_call: TRBJ1-3; clone_size: .; v_call: TRBV5-1; d_call: .; cdr3_aa: CASSSATAASLSGNTIYF; cdr3_nt: TGCGCCAGCAGCTCAGCGACAGCCGCCTCTCTCTCTGGAAACACCATATATTTT
j_call: TRBJ2-3; clone_size: .; v_call: TRBV6-4; d_call: .; cdr3_aa: CASSISSAADTQYF; cdr3_nt: TGTGCCAGCAGTATTAGCTCAGCAGCAGATACGCAGTATTTT
j_call: TRBJ2-7; clone_size: .; v_call: TRBV5-4; d_call: TRBD1; cdr3_aa: CASSSPRDRSLGEQYF; cdr3_nt: TGTGCCAGCAGCTCCCCCCGGGACAGATCTCTTGGGGAGCAGTACTTC
j_call: TRBJ2-3; clone_size: .; v_call: TRBV7-3; d_call: .; cdr3_aa: CASSPWGGADTQYF; cdr3_nt: TGTGCCAGCAGCCCCTGGGGAGGCGCAGATACGCAGTATTTT
j_call: TRBJ1-1; clone_size: .; v_call: TRBV28; d_call: .; cdr3_aa: CASSLTGSQNTEAFF; cdr3_nt: TGTGCCAGCAGCCTGACAGGTAGCCAGAACACTGAAGCTTTCTTT
j_call: TRBJ1-1; clone_size: .; v_call: TRBV28; d_call: .; cdr3_aa: CASSFTEGTEAFF; cdr3_nt: TGTGCCAGCAGTTTTACGGAGGGGACTGAAGCTTTCTTT